Each of the 24 T cell receptor beta chains below was sequenced from the same sample in a study of early T cells in non-severe SARS-CoV-2 infection. From the 5' RACE reads, TCRdb called clonotypes with MiXCR, one entry per CDR3 protein. The sample records around 39,000 distinct CDR3 sequences, around 8% being singletons. The sequencing used whole blood, collected at baseline. The receptor set was obtained from an adult who was a healthcare worker with PCR-confirmed SARS-CoV-2 infection or an uninfected control (not recorded which).

As concerns this clonotype: Possible read error: a much larger clone is one base away. CDR3 DNA sequence: TGTGCCAGCAGCTGGGACGGAGACCACGAGCAGTACTTC. Encoded protein: CASSWDGDHEQYF. The chain couples TRBV5-8 to TRBJ2-7; the D gene could be TRBD1 or TRBD2 (5 bases each). V lost 3 bases to trimming and J lost 5 bases, with 12 bases between them. The CDR3 runs 13 residues. Germline CDR1 SGHTS, CDR2 YDEGEE. The full variable domain, rest sourced from reference TRBV5-8 and TRBJ2-7, is EAGVTQSPTHLIKTRGQQATLRCSPISGHTSVYWYQQALGLGLQFLLWYDEGEERNRGNFPPRFSGRQFPNYSSELNVNALELEDSALYLCASSWDGDHEQYFGPGTRLTVT.

This clonotype turned up a few times. This chain links TRBV28 with TRBJ2-1; 7 bases map to TRBD2. The ends lost 5 bases at V and 6 bases at J; junction bases unmatched: 16. Germline V gene data show CDR1 as MDHEN and CDR2 as SYDVKM. CDR3 length equals 17 residues. CDR3 residues: CASSPSAGLGSFNEQFF. The CDR3 DNA sequence: TGTGCCAGCAGTCCGTCAGCGGGGTTGGGTAGTTTCAATGAGCAGTTCTTC.

J is TRBJ2-7 and V is TRBV20-1, with D perhaps TRBD1 (6 bases). Looked up from germline, CDR1 is DFQATT and CDR2 is SNEGSKA (reference sequence). CDR3 size: 15 residues. V was cut by 0 bases and J by 2 bases, with 14 bases left in between. CDR3 in amino acids: CSARDPRAGAYEQYF. CDR3 coding DNA: TGCAGTGCTAGAGATCCTAGAGCAGGGGCCTACGAGCAGTACTTC.

Remarks on this clonotype: This may be a read error, as it is one base from a much larger clone. This chain joins TRBV13 and TRBJ2-7; D is possibly TRBD1 (5 bases). The CDR3 spans 14 residues. Germline V CDR1 and CDR2: PRHDT, FYEKMQ (reference sequence). This CDR3 is CVSSLGQGAYEQYF. CDR3 nucleotides: TGTGTCAGCAGCTTAGGCCAGGGTGCGTACGAGCAGTACTTC.

In its sample, this clonotype was seen a few times. V is TRBV12-3 or TRBV12-4 and J is TRBJ1-4, with D maybe TRBD1 (5 bases). With 6 bases removed from V and 3 bases from J, the gap between germline ends came to 20 bases. The CDR3 spans 17 residues. In DNA form, the CDR3 reads TGTGCCAGCAGCCAACGTCCCCCCCTGGGACCTAATGAAAAACTGTTTTTT. This encodes CASSQRPPLGPNEKLFF.

This clonotype came up a few times. The chain links TRBV27 to TRBJ2-3; 7 positions match TRBD2. CDR3 length: 15 amino acids. Germline CDR1 is MNHEY and CDR2 is SMNVEV (reference sequence). V shed 2 bases and J 1 base; nucleotides not matched to a gene: 3. This CDR3 reads CASSLREGRTDTQYF. The CDR3 DNA reads TGTGCCAGCAGTTTAAGGGAGGGCCGCACAGATACGCAGTATTTT.

V and J are TRBV7-2 and TRBJ1-6; D unresolved. Germline-derived CDR1 and CDR2 are SGHTA and FQGNSA. Deletions cut 0 bases from V and 7 bases from J, with 7 bases between. CDR3 length equals 14 residues. Written as DNA, the CDR3 is TGTGCCAGCAGCTTAGCCAGCTCCAATTCACCCCTCCACTTT. Encoded protein: CASSLASSNSPLHF.

This clonotype was seen a handful of times. This rearrangement joins TRBV10-2 to TRBJ1-1; D ambiguous. Germline V gene sequence: CDR1 WSHSY, CDR2 SAAADI. The CDR3 sequence is 11 residues long. Trimming took 3 bases from V and 4 from J, leaving 3 bases between them. In nucleotides, the CDR3 is TGCGCCAGCAGTGATGGCACTGAAGCTTTCTTT. This codes for CASSDGTEAFF.

This clonotype was counted at least ten times. This chain joins TRBV28 and TRBJ1-5, with D uncertain. The CDR3 consists of 16 residues. The germline V and J ends were trimmed by 3 bases and 6 bases, with 18 bases remaining between them. Per germline, CDR1 MDHEN and CDR2 SYDVKM. The CDR3 loop reads CASSFLWSPSGQPQHF. CDR3 bases: TGTGCCAGCAGTTTCTTATGGTCTCCGTCCGGTCAGCCCCAGCATTTT.

This clonotype was seen a handful of times. The chain combines TRBV5-1 with TRBJ2-2; D gene ambiguous. Deletions cut 5 bases from V and 2 bases from J, with 10 bases between. The length of the CDR3 is 14 residues. Germline loops: CDR1 SGHRS, CDR2 YFSETQ. The chain's CDR3 is CASSPDSNTGELFF. CDR3 nucleotide sequence: TGCGCCAGCAGTCCTGATTCAAACACCGGGGAGCTGTTTTTT.

This clonotype was detected ten times or more. The genes are TRBV12-3 or TRBV12-4 and TRBJ1-5, with 7 bases identical to TRBD1. The CDR3 consists of 13 residues. Trimming at V came to 7 bases and at J to 3 bases, leaving 3 bases not matched to a gene. CDR3 sequence reads: CASKGGVNQPQHF. CDR3 bases: TGTGCCAGCAAAGGGGGCGTCAATCAGCCCCAGCATTTT.

This clonotype has a handful of counts. This chain joins TRBV2 and TRBJ1-5; D is undetermined. Per the germline V gene, CDR1 is SNHLY and CDR2 is FYNNEI. The CDR3 runs 15 residues. The germline V and J ends were trimmed by 6 bases and 7 bases, with 19 bases remaining between them. DNA for the CDR3: TGTGCCAGCAGCGTTGATTCAGGCCAGTTACAGCCCCAGCATTTT. This codes for CASSVDSGQLQPQHF.

This clonotype has only a few counts. The gene calls are TRBV4-1 and TRBJ2-1; TRBD2 might be the D (5 bases). Germline V gene sequence: CDR1 MGHRA, CDR2 YSYEKL. The ends were cut back, 1 base at V and 4 bases at J, with 11 bases in the middle. This CDR3 has 15 amino acids. CDR3 in amino acids: CASSQGGESYNEQFF. DNA for the CDR3: TGCGCCAGCAGCCAAGGGGGAGAATCGTACAATGAGCAGTTCTTC.

This clonotype was recorded many times. The genes are TRBV20-1 and TRBJ2-7; D gene ambiguous. The germline CDR1 and CDR2 sequences are DFQATT and SNEGSKA (reference sequence). V lost 2 bases and J lost 0, with 11 bases in between. This CDR3 has 14 amino acids. In DNA, the CDR3 is TGCAGTGCTAGACCGCAGCTCAGCTCCTACGAGCAGTACTTC. As protein: CSARPQLSSYEQYF.

A few counts support this clonotype. The chain uses TRBV10-3 and TRBJ2-3, with D hard to call. Trimming took 0 bases from V and 1 from J, leaving 8 bases between them. Germline lookup yields CDR1 ENHRY and CDR2 SYGVKD. The CDR3 length is 15 residues. The CDR3 DNA reads as TGTGCCATCAGTGAGTCGGGCCGAGGCACAGATACGCAGTATTTT. It is translated as CAISESGRGTDTQYF.

This clonotype was counted ten times or more. V and J are TRBV12-3 or TRBV12-4 and TRBJ2-4; no clear D gene. The CDR3 runs 15 residues. V was trimmed by 3 bases and J by 0 bases, leaving 9 bases between them. DNA for the CDR3: TGTGCCAGCAGTTTCTTTAGTCTAGCCAAAAACATTCAGTACTTC. Translated: CASSFFSLAKNIQYF.

V usage is TRBV21-1 and J usage is TRBJ1-6; the D call in the table, TRBD1, was not verified against the DNA. TRBV21-1 has pseudogene status. This CDR3 contains 15 residues. CDR3 loop: CASSANGQGNSPLHF. The CDR3 DNA sequence: TGTGCCAGCAGCGCCAATGGACAGGGTAATTCACCCCTCCACTTT.

The sample holds a few counts of this clonotype. The V and J genes are TRBV9 and TRBJ1-6; unclear D gene. This CDR3 spans 14 amino acids. The V and J ends lost 3 bases and 11 bases respectively, with 15 bases between them. The germline V gene encodes CDR1 SGDLS and CDR2 YYNGEE. CDR3 in DNA: TGTGCCAGCAGCGAGGGCGGCAGTTGGACACCCCTCCACTTT. It is translated as CASSEGGSWTPLHF.

This clonotype was counted between two and nine times. V and J are TRBV2 and TRBJ1-4, with 11 bases aligning to TRBD1. Trimming at V came to 6 bases and at J to 4 bases, leaving 13 bases not matched to a gene. Per the germline V gene, CDR1 is SNHLY and CDR2 is FYNNEI. The CDR3 is 18 residues long. Written as DNA, the CDR3 is TGTGCCAGCAGCCAACCTGTAGGACAGGGGGCCTATAATGAAAAACTGTTTTTT. This gives the protein CASSQPVGQGAYNEKLFF. The entire variable domain, with the rest obtained from reference TRBV2 and TRBJ1-4, is as follows: EPEVTQTPSHQVTQMGQEVILRCVPISNHLYFYWYRQILGQKVEFLVSFYNNEISEKSEIFDDQFSVERPDGSNFTLKIRSTKLEDSAMYFCASSQPVGQGAYNEKLFFGSGTQLSVL.

This clonotype was seen only a few times. The chain has TRBV7-3 and TRBJ2-7; D may be TRBD1 or TRBD2 (7 bases each). This CDR3 is built from 15 residues. V was clipped by 5 bases and J by 5 bases, with 19 bases between them. Germline CDR1 reads SGHTA; CDR2 reads FQGTGA. Here the CDR3 reads CASSPGGDKVDEQYF. The CDR3 DNA reads TGTGCCAGCAGCCCAGGGGGGGACAAGGTGGACGAGCAGTACTTC.

The CDR3 DNA reads TGTGCCAGCAGTATGTCCAGGGGGGATACGCAGTATTTT. Its protein is CASSMSRGDTQYF. This sequence joins TRBV6-1 and TRBJ2-3, with 7 bases identical to TRBD1. Trimming cost V 5 bases and J 6 bases; bases outside gene matches: 5. This CDR3 spans 13 amino acids. Germline CDR1 and CDR2: MNHNS and SASEGT.

The V call is TRBV25-1, the J call TRBJ2-3; D is unclear. The CDR3 contains 12 residues. Per germline, CDR1 MGHDK and CDR2 SYGVNS. Deletions cut 3 bases from V and 5 bases from J, with 6 bases between. The CDR3 spells CASSDQRDTQYF. The CDR3 DNA sequence: TGTGCCAGCAGTGATCAACGAGATACGCAGTATTTT.

This clonotype showed up many times. The chain uses TRBV19 and TRBJ2-1, with 7 bases matching TRBD2. Germline-derived CDR1 and CDR2 are LNHDA and SQIVND (reference sequence). After removal of 1 base from V and 2 bases from J, the junction contained 5 bases not matched to a gene. The CDR3 is 16 amino acids. CDR3 DNA sequence: TGTGCCAGTAGTATAGCGATGGGGGGGGCCTACAATGAGCAGTTCTTC. Its translation is CASSIAMGGAYNEQFF.

This clonotype was detected only a few times. This sequence joins TRBV3-1 and TRBJ2-1; D gene ambiguous. There are 12 residues in the CDR3. CDR1 is LGHDT, CDR2 YNNKEL, per germline (reference sequence). The V end lost 6 bases, the J end lost 7 bases, and 10 bases lay between the germline ends. The CDR3 loop is CASRALGNEQFF. The CDR3 nucleotides are TGTGCCAGCAGGGCTTTGGGGAATGAGCAGTTCTTC.